The 20 T cell receptor beta chains below all came from one sample that was sequenced in a study of OX40 agonist ivuxolimab in advanced cancers. Sequenced by immunoSEQ multiplex PCR; TCRdb stores in-frame clones only, minus some. The sample holds tens of thousands of clones; 65% to 85% are singletons and the top ten take 3.1%. The sample in question was CD4+ or CD8+ T cells sorted from blood, obtained in a trial of the OX40 agonist ivuxolimab. These receptors originate from an adult with an advanced solid tumor such as melanoma, head and neck, liver or kidney cancer.

The V call is TRBV28, the J call TRBJ2-7; 9 positions agree with TRBD2. Germline loops: CDR1 MDHEN, CDR2 SYDVKM. Trimming cost V 8 bases and J 4 bases; bases outside gene matches: 9. CDR3 length: 14 residues. CDR3 nucleotides: TGTGCCAGCGGGTTAGCGGGAGAGGTTTACGAGCAGTACTTC. Amino acids: CASGLAGEVYEQYF.

This clone was observed once. This chain uses TRBV2 with TRBJ1-3; D may be TRBD1 (5 bases). Per germline, CDR1 SNHLY and CDR2 FYNNEI. V lost 4 bases, J lost 2 bases, and 9 bases lay in between. CDR3 length: 14 residues. For the CDR3, the DNA is TGTGCCAGCAGTGTAGCGGGGCCTGGAAACACCATATATTTT. Encoded protein: CASSVAGPGNTIYF. Full variable domain (remainder filled in from reference TRBV2 and TRBJ1-3): EPEVTQTPSHQVTQMGQEVILRCVPISNHLYFYWYRQILGQKVEFLVSFYNNEISEKSEIFDDQFSVERPDGSNFTLKIRSTKLEDSAMYFCASSVAGPGNTIYFGEGSWLTVV.

The rearrangement links TRBV6-1 to TRBJ2-2; D is perhaps TRBD2 (5 bases). Germline V gene lookup returns CDR1 MNHNS and CDR2 SASEGT. The V and J ends lost 4 bases and 4 bases respectively, with 16 bases between them. This CDR3 contains 16 residues. CDR3 amino acids: CASSVSGSTITGELFF. The CDR3 coding sequence is TGTGCCAGCAGTGTTTCCGGGTCGACTATCACCGGGGAGCTGTTTTTT.

This clone appeared once. The rearrangement uses TRBV7-7 and TRBJ2-1, with 8 bases fitting TRBD2. With 4 bases clipped from V and 3 bases from J, the junction kept 8 bases outside the gene matches. The CDR3 length is 16 residues. Germline CDR1 SSHAT, CDR2 FNYEAQ (reference sequence). CDR3 sequence: CASSSTALAGYNEQFF. CDR3 nucleotides: TGTGCCAGCAGCTCCACCGCGCTAGCGGGCTACAATGAGCAGTTCTTC.

This clone was seen once. CDR3 residues: CASRLLAGGYEQYF. DNA for the CDR3: TGTGCCAGCAGGTTACTAGCGGGGGGCTACGAGCAGTACTTC. The chain has TRBV11-2 and TRBJ2-7, with TRBD2 matching 12 bases. From germline, CDR1 is SGHAT and CDR2 FQNNGV. The CDR3 totals 14 residues. V lost 6 bases, J lost 3 bases, and 3 bases stayed unmatched.

This sequence joins TRBV7-6 and TRBJ2-3, with 15 bases fitting TRBD2. CDR1 SGHVS and CDR2 FNYEAQ come from the germline V gene. The CDR3 covers 18 residues. V shed 4 bases, J shed 4 bases, and the junction held 9 bases outside the gene matches. CDR3 DNA: TGTGCCAGCAGCTCGGGACTAGCGGGAGGTATGGGCGCAGATACGCAGTATTTT. It translates to CASSSGLAGGMGADTQYF.

The chain is built from TRBV6-5 and TRBJ1-4; D possibly corresponds to TRBD1 (6 bases). V was trimmed by 5 bases and J by 7 bases, leaving 11 bases between them. CDR1 and CDR2 (germline): MNHEY, SVGAGI. The CDR3 contains 13 residues. CDR3 DNA sequence: TGTGCCAGCAGTGACAGGCGGACTGAAAAACTGTTTTTT. Translated: CASSDRRTEKLFF.

This clone was recorded a few times. The chain couples TRBV14 to TRBJ2-3, with 8 bases fitting TRBD2. Germline V gives CDR1 SGHDN, CDR2 FVKESK. V was pared by 4 bases and J by 6 bases, with 9 bases of the junction left unmatched. CDR3 length equals 15 residues. The CDR3 coding sequence is TGTGCCAGCAGCCCACTGGGACTAGGATCGGATACGCAGTATTTT. It yields the protein CASSPLGLGSDTQYF.

This clone turned up a few times. The V and J genes are TRBV4-2 and TRBJ1-5; 10 bases align to TRBD1. In germline, CDR1 is LGHNA, CDR2 YNFKEQ. The CDR3 loop spans 14 amino acids. After removal of 4 bases from V and 4 bases from J, the junction contained 1 base not matched to a gene. Here the CDR3 DNA reads TGTGCCAGCAGCCGGACAGGGGGTAATCAGCCCCAGCATTTT. It translates to CASSRTGGNQPQHF.

J is TRBJ2-6 and V is TRBV4-1; D not resolved. The CDR3 runs to 14 residues. From germline, CDR1 is MGHRA and CDR2 YSYEKL. V dropped 5 bases and J dropped 0 bases, with 5 bases sitting between them. CDR3 loop: CASSVTSGANVLTF. DNA of the CDR3: TGCGCCAGCAGCGTTACCTCTGGGGCCAACGTCCTGACTTTC.

This clone was counted only a few times. The chain combines TRBV5-1 with TRBJ2-5; D remains unclear. V lost 0 bases, J lost 4 bases, and 13 bases lay in between. Germline loops: CDR1 SGHRS, CDR2 YFSETQ. The CDR3 has 15 amino acids. The CDR3 DNA sequence: TGCGCCAGCAGCTTGGAGAGCCGGTCCCTAGAGACCCAGTACTTC. This codes for CASSLESRSLETQYF.

The rearrangement links TRBV11-3 to TRBJ2-2; tentatively, D is TRBD1 or TRBD2 (6 bases each). Per germline, CDR1 SGHNT and CDR2 YENEEA. The CDR3 has 16 amino acids. Trimming left V 5 bases short and J 0 bases short, with 13 bases between. In DNA form, the CDR3 reads TGTGCCAGCAGCCTTAGGGGGGCCGCGAACACCGGGGAGCTGTTTTTT. Protein product: CASSLRGAANTGELFF.

In its sample, this clone was seen a few times. The rearrangement links TRBV30 to TRBJ1-3; D is possibly TRBD1 (5 bases). The CDR3 runs 16 residues. The germline gives CDR1 GTSNPN, CDR2 SVGIG (reference sequence). V lost 4 bases to trimming and J lost 1 base, with 17 bases between them. CDR3 sequence: CAWTTLGVTSGNTIYF. Here the CDR3 DNA reads TGTGCCTGGACCACCTTGGGGGTCACTTCTGGAAACACCATATATTTT. Based on the CDR3 plus reference TRBV30 and TRBJ1-3, the full variable domain is SQTIHQWPATLVQPVGSPLSLECTVEGTSNPNLYWYRQAAGRGLQLLFYSVGIGQISSEVPQNLSASRPQDRQFILSSKKLLLSDSGFYLCAWTTLGVTSGNTIYFGEGSWLTVV.

The chain is built from TRBV5-1 and TRBJ2-3, with 8 bases aligning to TRBD2. CDR3 size: 16 residues. The J segment lost 3 bases and the V segment lost 4 bases, leaving 10 bases of the junction unmatched. Per the germline V gene, CDR1 is SGHRS and CDR2 is YFSETQ. The CDR3 nucleotides read TGCGCCAGCAGCCCGGCTGGCGGGAGGTTTACAGATACGCAGTATTTT. Translation: CASSPAGGRFTDTQYF.

The rearrangement links TRBV7-2 to TRBJ2-2; 9 bases are a match to TRBD2. V trimming: 5 bases; J trimming: 7 bases; junction bases outside the gene matches: 8. The V gene's germline CDR1 is SGHTA and CDR2 FQGNSA. The CDR3 is 15 residues long. The CDR3 nucleotides read TGTGCCAGCAGCCAATTCGAGCGGGAGGACGGGGAGCTGTTTTTT. It is translated as CASSQFEREDGELFF.

The CDR3 coding sequence is TGCGCCAGCAGCTTCGGCAGGGGGAACACTGAAGCTTTCTTT. Translation gives CASSFGRGNTEAFF. The chain recombines TRBV5-1 with TRBJ1-1; possible D gene TRBD1, 6 bases. The V gene's germline CDR1 is SGHRS and CDR2 YFSETQ. CDR3 length: 14 residues. V lost 2 bases to trimming and J lost 1 base, with 9 bases between them.

This CDR3 reads CASSPFPTSETDTQYF. CDR3 coding DNA: TGCGCCAGCAGCCCTTTCCCGACTAGCGAGACAGATACGCAGTATTTT. V is TRBV5-1 and J is TRBJ2-3; 8 nucleotides agree with TRBD2. Per the germline V gene, CDR1 is SGHRS and CDR2 is YFSETQ. Germline trimming cut 4 bases from V and 3 bases from J; bases unmatched to any gene: 10. The CDR3 runs 16 residues. Looking up the rest from reference TRBV5-1 and TRBJ2-3 gives the full variable domain: KAGVTQTPRYLIKTRGQQVTLSCSPISGHRSVSWYQQTPGQGLQFLFEYFSETQRNKGNFPGRFSGRQFSNSRSEMNVSTLELGDSALYLCASSPFPTSETDTQYFGPGTRLTVL.

The rearrangement links TRBV7-7 to TRBJ2-5; 7 bases agree with TRBD1. There are 13 residues in the CDR3. Germline V CDR1 and CDR2: SSHAT, FNYEAQ (reference sequence). V shed 5 bases and J 2 bases; nucleotides not matched to a gene: 2. The CDR3: CASSRDRQETQYF. The DNA for the CDR3 is TGTGCCAGCAGCCGGGACAGACAAGAGACCCAGTACTTC.

This clone occurred once. V gene TRBV30 combines with J gene TRBJ2-7, with D uncertain. The CDR3 length is 14 residues. The germline gives CDR1 GTSNPN, CDR2 SVGIG (reference sequence). V was pared by 3 bases and J by 4 bases, with 16 bases between. The CDR3: CAWSLGQPNYEQYF. For the CDR3, the DNA is TGTGCCTGGAGCCTGGGCCAGCCGAATTACGAGCAGTACTTC.

This clone was observed a single time. CDR3 nucleotide sequence: TGTGCCAGCAGTGAGGCAGGTTCTAACTATGGCTACACCTTC. Amino acids: CASSEAGSNYGYTF. This chain uses TRBV25-1 with TRBJ1-2; no clear D. Per the germline V gene, CDR1 is MGHDK and CDR2 is SYGVNS. Deletions cut 3 bases from V and 0 bases from J, with 8 bases between. This CDR3 is 14 amino acids long.